These T cell receptor beta chains were read from a single sample in a study of blood T cell repertoires in COVID-19. Here immunoSEQ multiplex PCR was the method, and the copy in TCRdb shows in-frame clones only, minus some. The sample has approximately 340,000 clones; approximately 89% are singletons. Material for sequencing was PBMCs or T cells enriched from blood (not recorded which). The receptors were gathered from a middle-aged woman who had been exposed to COVID-19. Both conserved end residues are part of each CDR3. Fields, in order: V gene, D gene, J gene, clone size, CDR3 length, CDR3 DNA, CDR3 protein. D genes are given only for firm matches. The size field is filled for only some rows; it gives once, few, many or a size class.

v_gene: TRBV27
d_gene: NA
j_gene: TRBJ1-1
abundance: few
len: 14
CDR3nt: TGTGCCAGCAGTTTGGCGGGGGCAGTCACTGAAGCTTTCTTT
CDR3aa: CASSLAGAVTEAFF

v_gene: TRBV6-1
d_gene: TRBD1
j_gene: TRBJ1-5
abundance: NA
len: 15
CDR3nt: TGTGCCAGCAGTGACATGGACAGGGCGAATCAGCCCCAGCATTTT
CDR3aa: CASSDMDRANQPQHF

v_gene: TRBV11-3
d_gene: NA
j_gene: TRBJ1-3
abundance: NA
len: 13
CDR3nt: TGTGCCAGCAGCTTAACGGGTGGAAACACCATATATTTT
CDR3aa: CASSLTGGNTIYF

v_gene: TRBV7-9
d_gene: TRBD1
j_gene: TRBJ1-4
abundance: NA
len: 16
CDR3nt: TGTGCCAGCACCCGTCGTGTGGGGACAGTGGATAGCAAACTGTTTTTT
CDR3aa: CASTRRVGTVDSKLFF

v_gene: TRBV6-1
d_gene: NA
j_gene: TRBJ1-1
abundance: NA
len: 13
CDR3nt: TGTGCCAGCAGTGAGAATGCAGGGTTAGGAGCTTTCTTT
CDR3aa: CASSENAGLGAFF

v_gene: TRBV20-1
d_gene: NA
j_gene: TRBJ2-7
abundance: NA
len: 11
CDR3nt: TGCAGTGCTAGATGGAGCTACGAGCAGTACTTC
CDR3aa: CSARWSYEQYF

v_gene: TRBV7-2
d_gene: NA
j_gene: TRBJ2-1
abundance: many
len: 12
CDR3nt: TGTGCCAGCAGCTTAGTTTGGGAGGAGCAGTTCTTC
CDR3aa: CASSLVWEEQFF

v_gene: TRBV12-3/TRBV12-4
d_gene: NA
j_gene: TRBJ1-5
abundance: NA
len: 13
CDR3nt: TGTGCCAGCAGCGGGTATAGCAATCAGCCCCAGCATTTT
CDR3aa: CASSGYSNQPQHF

v_gene: TRBV6-1
d_gene: NA
j_gene: TRBJ1-5
abundance: NA
len: 16
CDR3nt: TGTGCCAGCAGTGAAGCCAGGTATCACAGCAATCAGCCCCAGCATTTT
CDR3aa: CASSEARYHSNQPQHF

v_gene: TRBV6-5
d_gene: TRBD1
j_gene: TRBJ2-6
abundance: few
len: 15
CDR3nt: TGTGCCAGCAGGACAGGGGGCTCTGGGGCCAACGTCCTGACTTTC
CDR3aa: CASRTGGSGANVLTF

v_gene: TRBV9
d_gene: TRBD2
j_gene: TRBJ2-1
abundance: NA
len: 17
CDR3nt: TGTGCCAGCAGCGTAGGCCTCGGGACTAGCGGATACAATGAGCAGTTCTTC
CDR3aa: CASSVGLGTSGYNEQFF

v_gene: TRBV6-6
d_gene: TRBD2
j_gene: TRBJ2-7
abundance: NA
len: 17
CDR3nt: TGTGCCAGCAGACGAAACGGACTAGCGGGGGGACGCTACGAGCAGTACTTC
CDR3aa: CASRRNGLAGGRYEQYF

v_gene: TRBV19
d_gene: TRBD1
j_gene: TRBJ2-1
abundance: NA
len: 12
CDR3nt: TGTGCCAGTAGTAAGACAGGGGGCGTGCAGTTCTTC
CDR3aa: CASSKTGGVQFF

v_gene: TRBV10-1
d_gene: TRBD2
j_gene: TRBJ2-1
abundance: NA
len: 15
CDR3nt: TGCGCCAGCAGTGCAGCGGGGGGCTCCTACAATGAGCAGTTCTTC
CDR3aa: CASSAAGGSYNEQFF

v_gene: TRBV5-1
d_gene: TRBD2
j_gene: TRBJ2-3
abundance: NA
len: 15
CDR3nt: TGCGCCAGCAGCTTTACTGGGAGGGACTCGGATACGCAGTATTTT
CDR3aa: CASSFTGRDSDTQYF

v_gene: TRBV3-1/TRBV3-2
d_gene: NA
j_gene: TRBJ1-6
abundance: NA
len: 15
CDR3nt: TGTGCCAGCAGCCAAGATACCGGGACTTATTCACCCCTCCACTTT
CDR3aa: CASSQDTGTYSPLHF

v_gene: TRBV7-2
d_gene: NA
j_gene: TRBJ1-3
abundance: NA
len: 16
CDR3nt: TGTGCCAGCAGCTCGTCCGGGACTACAGCTGGAAACACCATATATTTT
CDR3aa: CASSSSGTTAGNTIYF

v_gene: TRBV7-9
d_gene: NA
j_gene: TRBJ2-1
abundance: NA
len: 13
CDR3nt: TGTGCCAGCAGCTTAATTAACGGGAATGAGCAGTTCTTC
CDR3aa: CASSLINGNEQFF

v_gene: TRBV3-1/TRBV3-2
d_gene: NA
j_gene: TRBJ2-7
abundance: NA
len: 16
CDR3nt: TGTGCCAGCAGCCGTCGCTTGGGACTCCAGGGAAGCGAGCAGTACTTC
CDR3aa: CASSRRLGLQGSEQYF

v_gene: TRBV10-3
d_gene: NA
j_gene: TRBJ1-2
abundance: NA
len: 15
CDR3nt: TGTGCCATCGGAAACGAGACAGGTTATTATTATGGCTACACCTTC
CDR3aa: CAIGNETGYYYGYTF

v_gene: TRBV19
d_gene: NA
j_gene: TRBJ2-1
abundance: NA
len: 14
CDR3nt: TGTGCCAGTAGTACACAGGGCAGCAACAATGAGCAGTTCTTC
CDR3aa: CASSTQGSNNEQFF

v_gene: TRBV19
d_gene: NA
j_gene: TRBJ1-5
abundance: NA
len: 18
CDR3nt: TGTGCCAGTAGTATCTCTTCCCCAGGGATGTATAGCAATCAGCCCCAGCATTTT
CDR3aa: CASSISSPGMYSNQPQHF

v_gene: TRBV5-6
d_gene: NA
j_gene: TRBJ2-3
abundance: once
len: 12
CDR3nt: TGTGCCAGCAGCTTTGTTATAGATACGCAGTATTTT
CDR3aa: CASSFVIDTQYF

v_gene: TRBV5-4
d_gene: TRBD2
j_gene: TRBJ2-5
abundance: NA
len: 15
CDR3nt: TGTGCCAGCAGCCGCAGCGGGGCGTACCAAGAGACCCAGTACTTC
CDR3aa: CASSRSGAYQETQYF

v_gene: TRBV5-1
d_gene: NA
j_gene: TRBJ2-3
abundance: NA
len: 15
CDR3nt: TGCGCCAGCAGCAAAAGCGGGCCCAGCACAGATACGCAGTATTTT
CDR3aa: CASSKSGPSTDTQYF

v_gene: TRBV28
d_gene: NA
j_gene: TRBJ2-1
abundance: NA
len: 17
CDR3nt: TGTGCCAGCAGTTTAGCGGAAGGATTCAGCTCCTACAATGAGCAGTTCTTC
CDR3aa: CASSLAEGFSSYNEQFF

v_gene: TRBV29-1
d_gene: NA
j_gene: TRBJ1-1
abundance: NA
len: 11
CDR3nt: TGCAGCGTTGTATCGTACACTGAAGCTTTCTTT
CDR3aa: CSVVSYTEAFF

v_gene: TRBV7-9
d_gene: NA
j_gene: TRBJ1-3
abundance: NA
len: 16
CDR3nt: TGTGCCAGCAGCTTAGGGCAGGGTGCCTCTGGAAACACCATATATTTT
CDR3aa: CASSLGQGASGNTIYF

v_gene: TRBV29-1
d_gene: NA
j_gene: TRBJ1-1
abundance: NA
len: 13
CDR3nt: TGCAGCGTCCGGACACCCGAGAATTCTATGGCTTTCTTT
CDR3aa: CSVRTPENSMAFF

v_gene: TRBV15
d_gene: NA
j_gene: TRBJ1-1
abundance: NA
len: 14
CDR3nt: TGTGCCACCAGCGGCCCCCGGGGTGGCAGGGGTGCTTTCTTT
CDR3aa: CATSGPRGGRGAFF

v_gene: TRBV19
d_gene: NA
j_gene: TRBJ1-1
abundance: NA
len: 13
CDR3nt: TGTGCCAGTAGTATTTCGGTGAACACTGAAGCTTTCTTT
CDR3aa: CASSISVNTEAFF

v_gene: TRBV5-1
d_gene: NA
j_gene: TRBJ1-5
abundance: NA
len: 14
CDR3nt: TGCGCCAGCAGCCCGGGGGGTCCCGGGCAGCCCCAGCATTTT
CDR3aa: CASSPGGPGQPQHF

v_gene: TRBV6-4
d_gene: TRBD1
j_gene: TRBJ1-2
abundance: NA
len: 17
CDR3nt: TGTGCCAGCAGTGACTCACGGACAGGGGGCCGGACTAAGGGCTACACCTTC
CDR3aa: CASSDSRTGGRTKGYTF

v_gene: TRBV6-2/TRBV6-3
d_gene: TRBD1
j_gene: TRBJ1-2
abundance: NA
len: 14
CDR3nt: TGTGCCAGCAGTTCGTGGACAGGGGGCTCAGGCTACACCTTC
CDR3aa: CASSSWTGGSGYTF

v_gene: TRBV2
d_gene: NA
j_gene: TRBJ2-1
abundance: NA
len: 14
CDR3nt: TGTGCCAGCGGTGGGGCTAGCGAGGGCAATGAGCAGTTCTTC
CDR3aa: CASGGASEGNEQFF

v_gene: TRBV6-6
d_gene: NA
j_gene: TRBJ2-5
abundance: NA
len: 16
CDR3nt: TGTGCCAGCAGTTACGCCCCAGGAGGTCAGGAAGAGACCCAGTACTTC
CDR3aa: CASSYAPGGQEETQYF

v_gene: TRBV19
d_gene: TRBD1
j_gene: TRBJ1-1
abundance: NA
len: 15
CDR3nt: TGTGCCACTACCTTACCGGGACAGGGTAGGACTGAAGCTTTCTTT
CDR3aa: CATTLPGQGRTEAFF

v_gene: TRBV19
d_gene: NA
j_gene: TRBJ1-2
abundance: NA
len: 13
CDR3nt: TGTGCCAGTAGGCCGACAGAGAACTATGGCTACACCTTC
CDR3aa: CASRPTENYGYTF

v_gene: TRBV30
d_gene: TRBD1
j_gene: TRBJ1-2
abundance: NA
len: 16
CDR3nt: TGTGCCTGGAGTCTCATCCTTCGGGACAGTAACTATGGCTACACCTTC
CDR3aa: CAWSLILRDSNYGYTF

v_gene: TRBV12-3/TRBV12-4
d_gene: NA
j_gene: TRBJ1-1
abundance: NA
len: 13
CDR3nt: TGTGCCAGCAGCCTAAGCCGGCAGGGTACGGCTTTCTTT
CDR3aa: CASSLSRQGTAFF

v_gene: TRBV28
d_gene: NA
j_gene: TRBJ1-2
abundance: NA
len: 13
CDR3nt: TGTGCCAGTTTTGGGGGGAGTAACTATGGCTACACCTTC
CDR3aa: CASFGGSNYGYTF

v_gene: TRBV19
d_gene: NA
j_gene: TRBJ1-5
abundance: NA
len: 13
CDR3nt: TGTGCCAGTACAGGGGTGGGCAATCAGCCCCAGCATTTT
CDR3aa: CASTGVGNQPQHF

v_gene: TRBV19
d_gene: TRBD1
j_gene: TRBJ1-1
abundance: NA
len: 18
CDR3nt: TGTGCCAGTAGTACCCTACCGGGACAGGGGGCCATGAACACTGAAGCTTTCTTT
CDR3aa: CASSTLPGQGAMNTEAFF

v_gene: TRBV6-5
d_gene: TRBD2
j_gene: TRBJ2-7
abundance: NA
len: 14
CDR3nt: TGTGCCAGCGGGGACTCGGGGGGGAGCGACGAGCAGTACTTC
CDR3aa: CASGDSGGSDEQYF

v_gene: TRBV5-1
d_gene: TRBD2
j_gene: TRBJ2-4
abundance: NA
len: 16
CDR3nt: TGCGCCAGCAGCCCAGACACTAGCGGGGGGGCAAACATTCAGTACTTC
CDR3aa: CASSPDTSGGANIQYF

v_gene: TRBV12-3/TRBV12-4
d_gene: NA
j_gene: TRBJ1-1
abundance: NA
len: 13
CDR3nt: TGTGCCAGCAGAACCGGGAGGGGAACTGAAGCTTTCTTT
CDR3aa: CASRTGRGTEAFF

v_gene: TRBV6-5
d_gene: NA
j_gene: TRBJ2-3
abundance: NA
len: 14
CDR3nt: TGTGCCAGCAGTCTAGAAAAGAAGAAAGATACGCAGTATTTT
CDR3aa: CASSLEKKKDTQYF

v_gene: TRBV19
d_gene: TRBD1
j_gene: TRBJ1-6
abundance: NA
len: 16
CDR3nt: TGTGCCAGTAGTATATCGGGGACAGTTTATAATTCACCCCTCCACTTT
CDR3aa: CASSISGTVYNSPLHF

v_gene: TRBV7-2
d_gene: NA
j_gene: TRBJ2-1
abundance: once
len: 15
CDR3nt: TGTGCCAGCAGCTTATGGAGGGCCTCGGGCAATGAGCAGTTCTTC
CDR3aa: CASSLWRASGNEQFF

v_gene: TRBV11-3
d_gene: TRBD2
j_gene: TRBJ2-7
abundance: NA
len: 14
CDR3nt: TGTGCCAGCAGCTTAGTGGGACTAGGCTACGAGCAGTACTTC
CDR3aa: CASSLVGLGYEQYF